This T cell receptor beta chain was obtained from a study of blood T cell repertoires in COVID-19. Study-wide background: The United States, Italy and Spain were the sources of the acute and convalescent COVID-19 samples.

Sequencing used immunoSEQ multiplex PCR; TCRdb keeps in-frame clones, though not all of them. The sample records 250,000 or so clones, about 91% being singletons. This receptor was identified in a middle-aged woman who had recovered from COVID-19. Sequenced sample: peripheral blood.

CDR3 residues: CASRQTGVDGYTF. In DNA form, the CDR3 reads TGTGCCAGTAGGCAGACAGGGGTGGATGGCTACACCTTC. The J gene is TRBJ1-2, the V gene TRBV19, with 8 bases matching TRBD1. This CDR3 is built from 13 residues. The germline gives CDR1 LNHDA, CDR2 SQIVND (reference sequence). The ends lost 6 bases at V and 6 bases at J; junction bases unmatched: 6. The variable domain in full, completed from reference TRBV19 and TRBJ1-2, reads DGGITQSPKYLFRKEGQNVTLSCEQNLNHDAMYWYRQDPGQGLRLIYYSQIVNDFQKGDIAEGYSVSREKKESFPLTVTSAQKNPTAFYLCASRQTGVDGYTFGSGTRLTVV.